A single sample is the source of the 23 T cell receptor beta chains below, sequenced in a study of brain T cells in children with intractable seizures. The protocol was immunoSEQ multiplex PCR, while the TCRdb copy is restricted to in-frame clones and leaves out a portion. Of over 95,000 clones in the sample, 85% to 95% were seen once. The sequenced sample was peripheral blood, obtained at surgery. All receptors derive from a boy under two years old with hemimegalencephaly and intractable seizures.

This chain uses TRBV15 with TRBJ1-5, with a tentative D call TRBD1 (5 bases). Germline CDR1 is LNHNV and CDR2 is YYDKDF (reference sequence). V was shortened by 0 bases and J by 10 bases, with 13 bases between the two germline ends. CDR3 length: 14 residues. In nucleotides, the CDR3 is TGTGCCACCAGCAGAGACGAGGGGCACGGCCCCCAGCATTTT. As protein: CATSRDEGHGPQHF.

This chain uses TRBV4-1 with TRBJ2-7; TRBD2 matches 8 bases. The CDR3 is made up of 16 amino acids. Germline V gives CDR1 MGHRA, CDR2 YSYEKL. V shed 1 base and J 0 bases; nucleotides not matched to a gene: 5. The chain's CDR3 is CASSQGLAGYSYEQYF. The CDR3 DNA follows: TGCGCCAGCAGCCAAGGCCTAGCGGGTTACTCCTACGAGCAGTACTTC.

The chain couples TRBV29-1 to TRBJ2-4, with D unclear. The CDR3 runs 12 residues. Deletions cut 6 bases from V and 0 bases from J, with 6 bases between. Germline-derived CDR1 and CDR2 are SQVTM and ANQGSEA. The chain's CDR3 is CSVGLAKNIQYF. The DNA for the CDR3 is TGCAGCGTCGGGCTAGCCAAAAACATTCAGTACTTC. Complete variable domain (other parts from reference TRBV29-1 and TRBJ2-4): SAVISQKPSRDICQRGTSLTIQCQVDSQVTMMFWYRQQPGQSLTLIATANQGSEATYESGFVIDKFPISRPNLTFSTLTVSNMSPEDSSIYLCSVGLAKNIQYFGAGTRLSVL.

This chain connects TRBV19 to TRBJ2-3; D perhaps matches TRBD1 (6 bases). The germline gives CDR1 LNHDA, CDR2 SQIVND (reference sequence). Trimming pared 4 bases from V and 3 bases from J, leaving 14 bases between. CDR3 size: 15 residues. For the CDR3, the DNA is TGTGCCAGTAGTACTGGGCACAGGGTGACAGATACGCAGTATTTT. Its protein product is CASSTGHRVTDTQYF.

The V call is TRBV7-3, the J call TRBJ2-2; D not resolved. The CDR3 loop spans 12 amino acids. Germline values: CDR1 SGHTA, CDR2 FQGTGA. Between the trimmed V and J ends, which lost 5 bases and 4 bases, there was a span of 5 bases. The CDR3 bases are TGTGCCAGCAGCAACGTCACCGGGGAGCTGTTTTTT. Translation gives CASSNVTGELFF. Full variable domain (outside the CDR3, taken from reference TRBV7-3 and TRBJ2-2): GAGVSQTPSNKVTEKGKYVELRCDPISGHTALYWYRQSLGQGPEFLIYFQGTGAADDSGLPNDRFFAVRPEGSVSTLKIQRTERGDSAVYLCASSNVTGELFFGEGSRLTVL.

The gene calls are TRBV19 and TRBJ2-1, with 8 bases matching TRBD2. Germline lookup yields CDR1 LNHDA and CDR2 SQIVND (reference sequence). This CDR3 comprises 15 residues. Trimming took 4 bases from V and 10 from J; bases not matched to a gene: 12. Here the CDR3 DNA reads TGTGCCAGTAGTAGAAGGCGGGAGGCCGTGCGAGAGCAGTTCTTC. Protein product: CASSRRREAVREQFF.

The chain links TRBV27 to TRBJ1-6; the D is unclear. The CDR3 is made up of 17 amino acids. CDR1 MNHEY and CDR2 SMNVEV come from the germline V gene (reference sequence). V was cut by 3 bases and J by 5 bases, with 17 bases left in between. As DNA, the CDR3 is TGTGCCAGCAGTTTCCCCGGTAAAGGTAGAAATAATTCACCCCTCCACTTT. The encoded protein is CASSFPGKGRNNSPLHF.

The V and J genes are TRBV7-8 and TRBJ2-7; D ambiguous. CDR3 size: 14 residues. CDR1 is SGHVS, CDR2 FQNEAQ, per germline. Trimming removed 0 bases at V and 4 bases at J, with 10 bases between. The DNA for the CDR3 is TGTGCCAGCAGCTTAGCCCCTCTAGGATACGAGCAGTACTTC. This sequence encodes CASSLAPLGYEQYF.

This clone was found a few times. This rearrangement joins TRBV6-1 to TRBJ1-5, with D maybe TRBD1 (6 bases). V was shortened by 1 base and J by 5 bases, with 12 bases between the two germline ends. CDR1 MNHNS and CDR2 SASEGT come from the germline V gene. This CDR3 contains 15 residues. The CDR3 DNA sequence: TGTGCCAGCAGTGAAGGCGGGGGGCCCCATCAGCCCCAGCATTTT. Translating it yields CASSEGGGPHQPQHF.

The rearrangement joins TRBV7-8 to TRBJ1-1; unclear D gene. The V and J ends lost 1 base and 0 bases respectively, with 15 bases between them. The germline V gene encodes CDR1 SGHVS and CDR2 FQNEAQ. The CDR3 is made up of 17 amino acids. CDR3 sequence: CASSLGWGVTLNTEAFF. CDR3 nucleotide sequence: TGTGCCAGCAGCTTAGGATGGGGTGTTACCCTGAACACTGAAGCTTTCTTT.

The J gene is TRBJ1-5, the V gene TRBV6-5; tentatively, D is TRBD1 (6 bases). The ends were cut back, 5 bases at V and 3 bases at J, with 14 bases in the middle. There are 15 residues in the CDR3. Germline V CDR1 and CDR2: MNHEY, SVGAGI. CDR3: CASSLLTGNNQPQHF. The CDR3 coding sequence is TGTGCCAGCAGTCTCCTAACAGGGAACAATCAGCCCCAGCATTTT.

The chain joins TRBV6-5 to TRBJ1-6, with TRBD1 identical over 9 bases. Trimming cost V 5 bases and J 10 bases; bases outside gene matches: 3. There are 13 residues in the CDR3. Germline V gives CDR1 MNHEY, CDR2 SVGAGI. The CDR3, as DNA: TGTGCCAGCAGTATGACAGGGGGGTCACCCCTCCACTTT. Encoded protein: CASSMTGGSPLHF.

This chain joins TRBV7-2 and TRBJ2-2; tentatively, D is TRBD1 (6 bases). Trimming took off 1 base at V and 7 bases at J, with 13 bases between the two ends. The CDR3 extends over 15 amino acids. CDR1 and CDR2 from the germline V gene are SGHTA and FQGNSA. CDR3 sequence reads: CASSLGQGLSGELFF. Written as DNA, the CDR3 is TGTGCCAGCAGCTTAGGGCAGGGGTTAAGCGGGGAGCTGTTTTTT.

This chain joins TRBV28 and TRBJ1-5; 10 positions match TRBD1. The CDR3 is made up of 16 amino acids. CDR1 is MDHEN, CDR2 SYDVKM, per germline. V shed 6 bases, J shed 0 bases, and the junction held 5 bases outside the gene matches. CDR3 bases: TGTGCCAGCAGCCCTGACAGGGGGCATAGCAATCAGCCCCAGCATTTT. Translation: CASSPDRGHSNQPQHF.

The chain couples TRBV29-1 to TRBJ2-3; weak D call: TRBD2 (7 bases). Germline-derived CDR1 and CDR2 are SQVTM and ANQGSEA. V was shortened by 7 bases and J by 5 bases, with 16 bases between the two germline ends. CDR3 length: 13 residues. CDR3 sequence reads: CSGSWGGGDTQYF. CDR3 DNA sequence: TGCAGCGGAAGTTGGGGGGGCGGAGATACGCAGTATTTT.

This clone was found a few times. This chain links TRBV27 with TRBJ1-5, with TRBD1 identical over 9 bases. The CDR3 has 18 amino acids. V trimming: 4 bases; J trimming: 10 bases; junction bases outside the gene matches: 20. The germline gives CDR1 MNHEY, CDR2 SMNVEV (reference sequence). The CDR3 loop is CASSSVGATGTGFRPQHF. As DNA, the CDR3 is TGTGCCAGCAGTTCGGTCGGGGCGACGGGGACAGGGTTTCGACCCCAGCATTTT.

This chain links TRBV20-1 with TRBJ2-3; D is ambiguous. The V and J ends lost 4 bases and 14 bases respectively, with 13 bases between them. Per germline, CDR1 DFQATT and CDR2 SNEGSKA (reference sequence). The CDR3 is made up of 10 amino acids. CDR3: CSATTATGYF. The DNA for the CDR3 is TGCAGTGCTACTACAGCCACTGGGTATTTT.

This sequence joins TRBV3-1 (or the pseudogene TRBV3-2) and TRBJ2-2, with D uncertain. Germline V gene sequence: CDR1 LGHDT, CDR2 YNNKEL (reference sequence). V was shortened by 3 bases and J by 2 bases, with 16 bases between the two germline ends. The CDR3 spans 17 residues. The CDR3 coding sequence is TGTGCCAGCAGCCAGACCCTCGCGGCGGAAAACACCGGGGAGCTGTTTTTT. It specifies CASSQTLAAENTGELFF.

This sequence joins TRBV7-9 and TRBJ2-2; D not certain. This CDR3 is 15 amino acids long. V was pared by 1 base and J by 0 bases, with 6 bases between. In germline, CDR1 is SEHNR, CDR2 FQNEAQ (reference sequence). The CDR3 coding sequence is TGTGCCAGCAGCTTAGTACCCTCGAACACCGGGGAGCTGTTTTTT. This sequence encodes CASSLVPSNTGELFF. Full variable domain (remainder filled in from reference TRBV7-9 and TRBJ2-2): DTGVSQNPRHKITKRGQNVTFRCDPISEHNRLYWYRQTLGQGPEFLTYFQNEAQLEKSRLLSDRFSAERPKGSFSTLEIQRTEQGDSAMYLCASSLVPSNTGELFFGEGSRLTVL.

The chain couples TRBV11-3 to TRBJ2-1; possibly TRBD2 for D (6 bases). The CDR3 contains 15 residues. Trimming stripped 0 bases from V and 4 bases from J, with 10 bases between. Germline V gives CDR1 SGHNT, CDR2 YENEEA. In DNA, the CDR3 is TGTGCCAGCAGCTTAGACGGCGGGACTTACAATGAGCAGTTCTTC. It encodes CASSLDGGTYNEQFF.

The chain is built from TRBV10-3 and TRBJ2-7, with unresolved D. The CDR3 has 14 residues. Germline V gene lookup returns CDR1 ENHRY and CDR2 SYGVKD. V was shortened by 0 bases and J by 0 bases, with 6 bases between the two germline ends. CDR3 DNA: TGTGCCATCAGTGAGTCGGCGGTCTCCTACGAGCAGTACTTC. This sequence encodes CAISESAVSYEQYF.

The chain employs TRBV11-3 and TRBJ2-2; D assignment may be TRBD1 or TRBD2 (5 bases each). This CDR3 has 17 amino acids. From germline, CDR1 is SGHNT and CDR2 YENEEA. V lost 1 base and J lost 3, with 15 bases in between. The CDR3 loop is CASSLALTGTHTGELFF. The CDR3, as DNA: TGTGCCAGCAGCTTAGCCCTGACTGGGACCCACACCGGGGAGCTGTTTTTT. The complete variable domain, with remaining parts taken from reference TRBV11-3 and TRBJ2-2, reads EAGVVQSPRYKIIEKKQPVAFWCNPISGHNTLYWYLQNLGQGPELLIRYENEEAVDDSQLPKDRFSAERLKGVDSTLKIQPAELGDSAVYLCASSLALTGTHTGELFFGEGSRLTVL.

The genes are TRBV7-8 and TRBJ2-1; TRBD2 might be the D (6 bases). Germline lookup yields CDR1 SGHVS and CDR2 FQNEAQ. V lost 0 bases and J 15 bases, leaving 15 bases between the germline ends. The CDR3 sequence is 13 residues long. The CDR3 DNA follows: TGTGCCAGCAGCTTAGCAGGGCTGGCGGGACCGTTCTTC. Protein product: CASSLAGLAGPFF.